The 29 T cell receptor beta chains listed next were all sequenced from one sample in a study of early T cells in non-severe SARS-CoV-2 infection. One entry per CDR3 protein results from TCRdb running MiXCR on the 5' RACE reads. The table has tens of thousands of distinct CDR3 sequences, approximately 8.7% seen once; the top ten hold around 11%. The specimen comprised whole blood, sampled at baseline. Receptors originate from an adult who was a healthcare worker with PCR-confirmed SARS-CoV-2 infection or an uninfected control (not recorded which).

This clonotype has only a few counts. V is TRBV5-5 and J is TRBJ2-7; D gene ambiguous. Germline loops: CDR1 SGHKS, CDR2 YYEKEE (reference sequence). The ends were cut back, 4 bases at V and 0 bases at J, with 11 bases in the middle. The CDR3 spans 14 residues. Here the CDR3 reads CASSLLLSSYEQYF. Here the CDR3 DNA reads TGTGCCAGCAGCCTTCTTTTGAGCTCCTACGAGCAGTACTTC.

The chain has TRBV3-1 and TRBJ1-2; tentatively, D is TRBD1 (5 bases). V gave up 0 bases and J gave up 5 bases, with 7 bases separating them. Per germline, CDR1 LGHDT and CDR2 YNNKEL (reference sequence). CDR3 size: 13 residues. CDR3 sequence: CASSQEGGYGYTF. The CDR3, as DNA: TGTGCCAGCAGCCAAGAGGGGGGATATGGCTACACCTTC.

This clonotype was observed a handful of times. The chain has TRBV6-1 and TRBJ2-2; 7 nucleotides line up with TRBD1. This CDR3 is 13 amino acids long. Germline CDR1 reads MNHNS; CDR2 reads SASEGT. V lost 10 bases to trimming and J lost 3 bases; unmatched junction nucleotides: 5. As DNA, the CDR3 is TGTGCCACCGATACAGGGGACACCGGGGAGCTGTTTTTT. Its protein is CATDTGDTGELFF.

This clonotype was counted between two and nine times. The genes are TRBV6-6 and TRBJ2-5; perhaps TRBD1 as D (6 bases). The CDR3 spans 13 residues. V lost 11 bases, J lost 4 bases, and 17 bases lay in between. Germline V gene lookup returns CDR1 MNHNY and CDR2 SVGAGI (reference sequence). The CDR3 bases are TGTGCCGGACAGCGATGGGGCTCAGAGACCCAGTACTTC. Its protein product is CAGQRWGSETQYF.

The genes are TRBV28 and TRBJ2-5; D is unresolved. The V and J ends lost 4 bases and 3 bases respectively, with 12 bases between them. This CDR3 is built from 14 residues. From germline, CDR1 is MDHEN and CDR2 SYDVKM. The CDR3 loop is CASSSPPKEETQYF. The CDR3 bases are TGTGCCAGCAGTTCCCCACCCAAGGAAGAGACCCAGTACTTC.

V usage is TRBV28 and J usage is TRBJ2-7; 8 nucleotides line up with TRBD1. CDR3 length equals 12 residues. Per germline, CDR1 MDHEN and CDR2 SYDVKM. The chain's CDR3 is CASGQGSYEQYF. CDR3 sequence (DNA): TGTGCTTCCGGACAGGGTAGTTACGAGCAGTACTTC.

This clonotype showed up just a few times. V usage is TRBV5-1 and J usage is TRBJ2-6; a possible D gene is TRBD1 (6 bases). The CDR3 is 18 residues long. From germline, CDR1 is SGHRS and CDR2 YFSETQ. The V end lost 0 bases, the J end lost 0 bases, and 13 bases lay between the germline ends. Written as DNA, the CDR3 is TGCGCCAGCAGCTTGGCCGGACAGTTTGCCTCTGGGGCCAACGTCCTGACTTTC. This codes for CASSLAGQFASGANVLTF. Supplemented by reference TRBV5-1 and TRBJ2-6, the full variable domain reads KAGVTQTPRYLIKTRGQQVTLSCSPISGHRSVSWYQQTPGQGLQFLFEYFSETQRNKGNFPGRFSGRQFSNSRSEMNVSTLELGDSALYLCASSLAGQFASGANVLTFGAGSRLTVL.

The rearrangement links TRBV2 to TRBJ2-2; D ambiguous. The CDR3 is made up of 12 amino acids. Germline V CDR1 and CDR2: SNHLY, FYNNEI. V was shortened by 8 bases and J by 5 bases, with 9 bases between the two germline ends. The CDR3, as DNA: TGTGCCAGCGTGAGTCCAACCGGGGAGCTGTTTTTT. Protein: CASVSPTGELFF.

This clonotype has a handful of counts. The CDR3 DNA sequence: TGTGCCAGCAGCCAAGATGAGCGGGGGACAGATACGCAGTATTTT. Protein sequence: CASSQDERGTDTQYF. The chain recombines TRBV4-2 with TRBJ2-3; 8 bases match TRBD2. Germline V lookup: CDR1 LGHNA, CDR2 YNFKEQ. Trimming took 0 bases from V and 3 from J; bases not matched to a gene: 2. The CDR3 length is 15 residues.

Worth noting for this clonotype: Possible read error: a much larger clone is one base away. This chain uses TRBV7-9 with TRBJ2-7; D possibly corresponds to TRBD2 (6 bases). In germline, CDR1 is SEHNR, CDR2 FQNEAQ (reference sequence). The CDR3 loop spans 13 amino acids. CDR3 region: CTSSKGLPTGQYF. CDR3 nucleotides: TGTACCAGCAGCAAGGGACTTCCTACGGGGCAGTACTTC.

This clonotype has only a few counts. V and J are TRBV4-1 and TRBJ2-1, with a tentative D call TRBD1 (6 bases). With 1 base removed from V and 9 bases from J, the gap between germline ends came to 16 bases. The germline V gene encodes CDR1 MGHRA and CDR2 YSYEKL. CDR3 length: 15 amino acids. For the CDR3, the DNA is TGCGCCAGCAGCCAAGTACAGGGAGTGCGGAGTGAGCAGTTCTTC. It encodes CASSQVQGVRSEQFF.

The chain has TRBV7-2 and TRBJ2-2; D is perhaps TRBD1 (5 bases). The CDR3 contains 16 residues. The V and J ends lost 5 bases and 6 bases respectively, with 19 bases between them. The germline CDR1 and CDR2 sequences are SGHTA and FQGNSA. The CDR3 is CASSATILQGAGELFF. Here the CDR3 DNA reads TGTGCCAGCAGCGCGACAATACTCCAGGGTGCCGGGGAGCTGTTTTTT.

The rearrangement uses TRBV18 and TRBJ2-3; no reliable D call. The length of the CDR3 is 15 residues. The germline V gene encodes CDR1 KGHSH and CDR2 LQKENI. V dropped 4 bases and J dropped 2 bases, with 13 bases sitting between them. CDR3 coding DNA: TGTGCCAGCTCACGACTTTGGGAAGCCACAGATACGCAGTATTTT. It codes for CASSRLWEATDTQYF.

Ten or more counts support this clonotype. The CDR3 coding sequence is TGTGCCAGCAGCTTTTGGCGCGACCAGCCCCAGCATTTT. This codes for CASSFWRDQPQHF. The chain is built from TRBV5-5 and TRBJ1-5; no reliable D call. Germline V lookup: CDR1 SGHKS, CDR2 YYEKEE (reference sequence). This CDR3 has 13 residues. The V end was cut by 2 bases, the J end by 7 bases, with 10 bases between.

V and J are TRBV11-3 and TRBJ2-5; possible D gene TRBD2, 7 bases. V was trimmed by 3 bases and J by 1 base, leaving 12 bases between them. CDR1 is SGHNT, CDR2 YENEEA, per germline. CDR3 length equals 15 residues. This CDR3 reads CASSFGGQTQETQYF. CDR3 bases: TGTGCCAGCAGCTTCGGGGGGCAGACCCAAGAGACCCAGTACTTC.

This clonotype was observed a handful of times. The rearrangement uses TRBV7-2 and TRBJ2-3; no clear D gene. V lost 5 bases to trimming and J lost 2 bases, with 2 bases between them. Germline V gives CDR1 SGHTA, CDR2 FQGNSA. This CDR3 has 11 residues. The CDR3 coding sequence is TGTGCCAGCAGCAACACAGATACGCAGTATTTT. Translating gives CASSNTDTQYF.

This clonotype has a count of ten or more. V and J are TRBV25-1 and TRBJ2-1, with 9 nucleotides matching TRBD2. The CDR3 sequence is 14 residues long. The trim removed 8 bases at V and 1 base at J, leaving 3 bases unmatched. Germline V gives CDR1 MGHDK, CDR2 SYGVNS. For the CDR3, the DNA is TGTGCCAGCCAGGCGGGGGGGTCCTACAATGAGCAGTTCTTC. Translation: CASQAGGSYNEQFF.

This clonotype appeared many times. The chain links TRBV12-3 or TRBV12-4 to TRBJ1-5; possible D gene TRBD1, 5 bases. This CDR3 contains 15 residues. The V end was cut by 6 bases, the J end by 4 bases, with 16 bases between. This CDR3 reads CASRSDTLGNQPQHF. The CDR3 coding sequence is TGTGCCAGCAGATCGGACACCCTCGGAAATCAGCCCCAGCATTTT.

This clonotype was seen repeatedly, ten times or more. This chain uses TRBV7-2 with TRBJ1-5; D is unclear. The CDR3 contains 15 residues. Germline V gene data show CDR1 as SGHTA and CDR2 as FQGNSA. Trimming shortened V by 5 bases and J by 6 bases, and 17 bases separated the two germline ends. The CDR3, as DNA: TGTGCCAGCAGCCCACTCGCCTCATCTGGTCAGCCCCAGCATTTT. Translation: CASSPLASSGQPQHF.

This clonotype was counted only a few times. The J gene is TRBJ2-7, the V gene TRBV3-1; D not certain. This CDR3 has 14 residues. Germline lookup yields CDR1 LGHDT and CDR2 YNNKEL (reference sequence). The ends were cut back, 10 bases at V and 4 bases at J, with 20 bases in the middle. CDR3 amino acids: CATQPNVGSYEQYF. The CDR3 nucleotides read TGTGCCACCCAGCCAAATGTCGGGTCGTACGAGCAGTACTTC.

This clonotype was found many times. The chain links TRBV6-4 to TRBJ2-3; 12 bases map to TRBD2. The CDR3 totals 14 residues. Germline V gives CDR1 MRHNA, CDR2 SNTAGT. V lost 8 bases, J lost 4 bases, and 4 bases stayed unmatched. CDR3: CASGRTSGADTQYF. CDR3 coding DNA: TGTGCCAGCGGAAGGACTAGCGGGGCAGATACGCAGTATTTT.

This clonotype was seen more than once but under ten times. The CDR3: CASSYEGMYGYTF. CDR3 coding DNA: TGTGCCAGCAGTTACGAGGGAATGTATGGCTACACCTTC. The V and J genes are TRBV6-5 and TRBJ1-2; no clear D gene. This CDR3 contains 13 residues. Between the trimmed V and J ends, which lost 2 bases and 5 bases, there was a span of 9 bases. CDR1 and CDR2 from the germline V gene are MNHEY and SVGAGI.

This clonotype was seen repeatedly, ten times or more. The chain links TRBV12-3 or TRBV12-4 to TRBJ2-1, with 8 bases aligning to TRBD2. The CDR3 has 14 amino acids. The ends lost 7 bases at V and 2 bases at J; junction bases unmatched: 4. CDR3 nucleotides: TGTGCCAGCACCCCTAGCGGGCCCTACAATGAGCAGTTCTTC. This gives the protein CASTPSGPYNEQFF.

This clonotype was observed many times. This sequence joins TRBV20-1 and TRBJ2-1; TRBD1 matches at 7 bases. V lost 1 base, J lost 9 bases, and 3 bases stayed unmatched. The CDR3 loop spans 12 amino acids. Germline V gives CDR1 DFQATT, CDR2 SNEGSKA (reference sequence). CDR3 nucleotides: TGCAGTGCTAGAGTAGAGGGGGCTGAGCAGTTCTTC. It translates to CSARVEGAEQFF.

The chain is built from TRBV6-1 and TRBJ2-7; D not resolved. CDR1 MNHNS and CDR2 SASEGT come from the germline V gene. The CDR3 runs 12 residues. Trimming cost V 6 bases and J 2 bases, with 8 bases left between them. In DNA form, the CDR3 reads TGTGCCAGCAGGGTGACGACCTACGAGCAGTACTTC. The encoded protein is CASRVTTYEQYF.

The table lists this clonotype with many counts. The gene calls are TRBV9 and TRBJ2-5, with D possibly called TRBD1 or TRBD2 (6 bases each). V was trimmed by 0 bases and J by 2 bases, leaving 11 bases between them. The CDR3 is 15 amino acids. The germline V gene has CDR1 SGDLS and CDR2 YYNGEE. The CDR3 region is CASSVGGGGQETQYF. The DNA for the CDR3 is TGTGCCAGCAGCGTAGGTGGAGGGGGACAAGAGACCCAGTACTTC.

This clonotype has only a few counts. The V gene is TRBV20-1, the J gene TRBJ2-5, with no clear D. Germline V gene data show CDR1 as DFQATT and CDR2 as SNEGSKA (reference sequence). This CDR3 has 15 residues. Trimming shortened V by 5 bases and J by 0 bases, and 16 bases separated the two germline ends. CDR3 region: CSAGTYELNQETQYF. The CDR3 nucleotides read TGCAGTGCTGGTACCTACGAGCTAAACCAAGAGACCCAGTACTTC.

This clonotype came up a few times. The rearrangement joins TRBV20-1 to TRBJ2-7; 12 bases align to TRBD2. The ends lost 4 bases at V and 6 bases at J; junction bases unmatched: 4. The germline gives CDR1 DFQATT, CDR2 SNEGSKA (reference sequence). The CDR3 has 13 residues. This chain's CDR3 is CSATSGGAPEQYF. The CDR3 DNA reads TGCAGTGCTACTAGCGGGGGGGCACCCGAGCAGTACTTC.

In its sample, this clonotype was seen a few times. The rearrangement uses TRBV7-9 and TRBJ1-6; TRBD1 agrees at 7 bases. The V gene's germline CDR1 is SEHNR and CDR2 FQNEAQ (reference sequence). The CDR3 has 15 amino acids. Trimming cost V 1 base and J 7 bases; bases outside gene matches: 4. The CDR3, as DNA: TGTGCCAGCAGCTTAGTCGTACAGGGGAATTCACCCCTCCACTTT. Its translation: CASSLVVQGNSPLHF.